This T cell receptor beta chain was obtained from a study of CD8+CD57+ T cells in acquired aplastic anemia (dated by TCRdb to the late 2010s). Study-level background: Extracted DNA from sorted CD4+ and CD8+ cells averaged 3.2 ug, ranging from about 0.19 to 30 ug. An average of around 10 million reads for CD4+ cells and 12 million or so reads for CD8+ cells was obtained from healthy donor samples. The paper's findings and limits, for the study overall: Patients and healthy controls showed no significant difference in CD8+ Simpson's diversity (P=0.060). Roughly 31 CD8+ CDR3 sequences were shared between patients and controls but appeared highly expressed in patients and within their immunodominant clones.

TCR repertoires of sorted CD4+ and CD8+ blood T cells from severe aplastic anemia patients and healthy subjects were deep-sequenced in the study. Ficoll-Paque density gradient centrifugation was used to isolate peripheral blood mononuclear cells. Before DNA extraction, CD4+ and CD8+ T cells were sorted by FACS or by magnetic beads. With regard to this clonotype: Its target antigen remains unknown. No base qualities exist here, and no much larger clone lies one base off it.

Genomic DNA served as template for TCR beta VDJ combination and CDR3 sequence profiling. An Illumina HiSeq 2000 was used for TCR repertoire sequencing. Concerning the study's data processing: Repertoire assessment relied on Simpson's diversity index, CDR3 size and DJ length profiles, and TRBV/TRBJ rearrangement plots. The immunodominant clone was defined as the most abundant DNA sequence in deep sequencing data. CDR3 amino acid sequences were screened for sharing across subjects and were compared with published repertoires and the VDJdb database. Using fastp trimming at Q25 and MiXCR clonotype assembly, TCRdb reanalyzed the public sequencing data and kept in-frame beta chains. Each record represents a unique CDR3 protein, reported with the most common genes and DNA among its rows. The authors' filters were not applied to this entry. The sample profile shows some 210,000 distinct CDR3 sequences; around 63% of them were found once. Approximately 32% of the sample comes from the top ten.

The CDR3, cysteine through phenylalanine, is 16 amino acids long. Only the CDR3 part of the read is kept: 48 bases, read in frame from the first base. From a lookup of the germline V gene, CDR1 and CDR2 are SGHVS and FNYEAQ. The sample consisted of sorted CD4+, CD8+, or CD8+CD57+ T cells (not recorded which) from PBMCs. The source is a human donor in good health. The sequence joins TRBV7-6 to TRBJ2-5, and perhaps TRBD1 as D gene, on 5 matching bases. The tail of the sequence fits TRBJ2-1 better, so the J call may be wrong. The sequenced DNA is TGTGCCAGCAGCTTATTCAGTGCAGGGCGACTCAATGAGCAGTTCTTC. This yields the protein CASSLFSAGRLNEQFF.